This entry concerns a single TCR beta chain. Its antigen is still unknown. Base-call qualities are not available, and no considerably larger clone is one nucleotide away. The data originate from a study of blood T cells in healthy people across ages (dated by TCRdb to the mid-2010s). With respect to the entire study: In model experiments, template switching captured roughly one uniquely barcoded TCR beta cDNA molecule for every two T cells. To track age-related changes in TCR beta repertoire diversity, the study relied on deep sequencing normalized with unique cDNA molecular identifiers. To avoid experimental bias, donors of different ages were randomly spread across the sequencing lanes. Two additional independent replicas of 1 million unique cDNA reads from the same blood draw were analyzed for two donors (one aged 18 to 29 and one aged 80 or older). Four age groups were formed from the donors: young (average approximately 15 years), middle-aged (around 39), aged (under 70) and long-lived (around 82). The research as a whole found: Observed TCR beta diversity per million T cells fell roughly linearly with age, and a significant reduction was already apparent by age around 44. There was a strong correlation between observed TCR beta diversity and the percentage of naive T cells measured by flow cytometry. Since profiling was done on bulk unsorted PBMCs, naive and antigen-experienced compartments could not be conclusively compared. The long-lived group showed more naive CD4+ T cells, fewer expanded clones and increased TCR diversity than the aged group, suggesting age selection. Because donor CMV infection status was unknown, age-related changes in expanded clonotypes were potentially confounded. Estimates of total diversity based on one million sequenced T cells were considered lower bounds and underestimates.

Receptor amplification or capture employed 5' RACE. Sequenced using an Illumina HiSeq 2500. A second 7 to 11 cycle PCR used a sample-barcoded 5' primer and a J-beta primer mix. Each TCR beta cDNA molecule received a unique molecular identifier from a template-switch 5' adaptor carrying 12 random nucleotides. At least 2.5 million CDR3-containing paired-end reads were obtained from each sample. First-strand cDNA synthesis was performed from all RNA using the Mint cDNA synthesis kit, with priming by a TRBC-specific oligonucleotide. All cDNA was treated with uracil-DNA glycosylase and then went through a first 18-cycle PCR with the universal primers M1SS and BC2_uni_R. In the original analysis: Each sample was normalized by randomly selecting 1 million high-quality reads, each carrying a distinct molecular identifier. Instead of being binned into consensus sequences, reads that shared molecular identifiers were thrown out. MiTCR, with a Q25 quality threshold and the strictest error-elimination algorithm, was used for CDR3 identification, clonotype clustering and error correction. A nonparametric unseen species model using Euler transformation provided a lower-bound estimate of total TCR beta diversity. In-frame beta chains were kept once TCRdb had trimmed the public reads at Q25 with fastp and called clones with MiXCR. Each CDR3 protein gets just one entry, which takes the most common genes and DNA from the rows behind it. In this record, the V and J calls reflect TCRdb's handling and not the investigators' own analysis. The sample table holds 890,000 or so distinct CDR3 sequences, of which under 80% were seen once. In total, the top ten clones hold 25% to 35% of the sample.

The CDR3 spans 16 residues, from the cysteine through the phenylalanine. Only the CDR3 portion is preserved as DNA: 48 bases, with reading frame beginning at the first base. Sequences MDHEN (CDR1) and SYDVKM (CDR2) are obtained from the germline V gene. The 35 to 40 donors, aged about 6 to 95 years, were systemically healthy Caucasian individuals from Russia. Roughly 9.5 milliliters of peripheral blood were drawn from each donor into EDTA-treated Vacutainer tubes. Ficoll-Paque density-gradient centrifugation was used to isolate PBMCs, with at least 7 million per sample. Trizol reagent was used to extract total RNA from the PBMCs, yielding at least 5.5 micrograms per sample. Naive CD45RAhigh/CD27high T cell percentages were measured by flow cytometry on a PBMC aliquot from every donor.

The sequence was collected from a man aged 25 to 40 in good health. This sequence uses TRBV28 and TRBJ2-5; the D gene is not confidently resolved. TRBJ2-7 matches the DNA end more closely, so the J call is doubtful. What was sequenced was blood. The nucleotide sequence reads TGTGCCAGCAGTTTGGTGGGGAACGGTATAGGCTACGAGCAGTACTTC. It translates as CASSLVGNGIGYEQYF.